By share of the sample, the clone carrying this T cell receptor beta chain is medium-sized. What it recognizes is unknown. The same CDR3 is also encoded by other DNA sequences in this sample. The J segment lost 2 bases and the V segment lost 6 bases, leaving 9 bases of the junction unmatched. This CDR3 region has 15 residues. Germline V gene lookup returns CDR1 MNHNY and CDR2 SVGAGI (reference sequence). Assay: immunoSEQ multiplex PCR; the TCRdb copy retains only in-frame clones and omits some. The sample contains about 9,900 clones, 40% of which appear only once. The sample is drawn from a study of siplizumab effects on memory and regulatory T cells. On the study more broadly: Mixed lymphocyte reactions were matched in twos, containing siplizumab at roughly 0.9 ug/mL or lacking drug. Findings of the study overall: Proliferating siplizumab-culture Treg suppressive function went unconfirmed.

Coculture of mixed lymphocyte reaction cells was performed at 37°C for under seven days. Stimulator PBMCs carried Violet Dye, while responder PBMCs carried CFSE, combined at 1:1. The genes are TRBV6-6 and TRBJ2-7, with 8 nucleotides matching TRBD2. Sequencing input: CFSE-low (dividing) CD4+ T cells sorted from an allogeneic mixed lymphocyte reaction. The TCR was taken from a human donor in good health; the cells came from an allogeneic mixed lymphocyte reaction. The CDR3 sequence: CASRPQGAGAYEQYF. For the CDR3, the DNA is TGTGCCAGCAGACCTCAGGGAGCGGGAGCCTACGAGCAGTACTTC.